What follows are 11 T cell receptor beta chains derived from one specimen sequenced in a study of T cell responses to AZD1222 COVID-19 vaccine (dated by TCRdb to about 2021). This sample's time point label indicates: baseline before first vaccination. The meaning of the sample's treatment or condition label: meningococcal conjugate vaccine given as trial control. The library relied on the immunoSEQ multiplex PCR assay. TCRdb limited this immuneACCESS table to in-frame rearrangements with V and J called. A share of clones is missing; checked studies link under half to unresolved V genes, and the rest is unexplained. The sample table shows 110,000 or so clones, and approximately 89% are seen once. Less than 4% of the sample rests with the top ten. Source: peripheral blood, taken on day 0 of MenACWY control vaccination. Receptors were obtained from an adult in good health.

The rearrangement links TRBV19 to TRBJ1-1, with D possibly TRBD1 on 5 matching bases. Germline CDR1 and CDR2: LNHDA and SQIVND (reference sequence). Trimming stripped 3 bases from V and 1 base from J, with 21 bases between. This CDR3 comprises 18 residues. DNA for the CDR3: TGTGCCAGTAGTATGGGACTTTACGCGGGGCCCCCGAACACTGAAGCTTTCTTT. Translated, it gives CASSMGLYAGPPNTEAFF.

In its sample, this clone was seen a few times. The chain combines TRBV7-2 with TRBJ1-1, with a tentative D call TRBD1 (6 bases). V gave up 5 bases and J gave up 1 base, with 14 bases separating them. Germline CDR1 is SGHTA and CDR2 is FQGNSA. This CDR3 has 15 residues. DNA for the CDR3: TGTGCCAGCAGCGCGGACAGCGGGTCGAACACTGAAGCTTTCTTT. Amino acid sequence: CASSADSGSNTEAFF.

The rearrangement links TRBV7-3 to TRBJ1-1, with a tentative D call TRBD1 (5 bases). The CDR3 loop spans 13 amino acids. V shed 4 bases and J shed 2 bases, with 8 bases lying between them. Germline loops: CDR1 SGHTA, CDR2 FQGTGA. CDR3 region: CASSWGGNTEAFF. DNA of the CDR3: TGTGCCAGCAGCTGGGGCGGTAACACTGAAGCTTTCTTT.

The gene calls are TRBV7-2 and TRBJ1-2; D gene uncertain. CDR1 is SGHTA and CDR2 is FQGNSA in the germline V gene. V was cut by 5 bases and J by 6 bases, with 19 bases left in between. The CDR3 is 15 amino acids. CDR3 DNA sequence: TGTGCCAGCAGCAGTTATCTCTCCGGGAGCAATGGCTACACCTTC. The encoded protein is CASSSYLSGSNGYTF.

DNA of the CDR3: TGTGCCAGCAGCATAGGACAGCAAGATGAAGCTTTCTTT. Amino acid sequence: CASSIGQQDEAFF. The chain has TRBV14 and TRBJ1-1, with TRBD1 as a possible D gene (6 bases). Trimming stripped 5 bases from V and 7 bases from J, with 14 bases between. CDR1 and CDR2 from the germline V gene are SGHDN and FVKESK. There are 13 residues in the CDR3.

This chain's CDR3 is CASSPLPRAEAQHF. For the CDR3, the DNA is TGTGCCAGCTCACCCCTCCCCAGGGCCGAGGCCCAGCATTTT. The chain links TRBV18 to TRBJ1-5, with D perhaps matching TRBD1 (5 bases). Germline-derived CDR1 and CDR2 are KGHSH and LQKENI. Trimming left V 3 bases short and J 11 bases short, with 17 bases between. The CDR3 has 14 amino acids.

The chain links TRBV27 to TRBJ2-3, with D maybe TRBD1 (7 bases). Germline CDR1 is MNHEY and CDR2 is SMNVEV (reference sequence). Trimming stripped 5 bases from V and 1 base from J, with 22 bases between. The CDR3 contains 18 residues. CDR3 coding DNA: TGTGCCAGCAGTCCTACGATACCTGGAGGGGGCCGCACAGATACGCAGTATTTT. Residues: CASSPTIPGGGRTDTQYF.

There are a few counts of this clone. The chain is built from TRBV4-2 and TRBJ1-4, with 10 bases that match TRBD1. J gave up 2 bases and V 0 bases, and 6 bases lay outside the gene matches. This CDR3 is built from 18 residues. The germline CDR1 and CDR2 sequences are LGHNA and YNFKEQ. CDR3: CASSQDLTGGWTNEKLFF. For the CDR3, the DNA is TGTGCCAGCAGCCAAGATCTGACAGGGGGCTGGACTAATGAAAAACTGTTTTTT.

DNA for the CDR3: TGTGCCATCGAAGGGGGGGCTTCCTACGAGCAGTACTTC. It encodes CAIEGGASYEQYF. The chain recombines TRBV10-3 with TRBJ2-7; D is perhaps TRBD2 (7 bases). This CDR3 contains 13 residues. V gave up 8 bases and J gave up 1 base, with 12 bases separating them. Germline-derived CDR1 and CDR2 are ENHRY and SYGVKD.

Remarks on this clone: Other DNA sequences of this sample code for an identical CDR3. The chain employs TRBV11-2 and TRBJ2-1; D not resolved. The V end lost 1 base, the J end lost 0 bases, and 10 bases lay between the germline ends. CDR3 size: 16 residues. Per the germline V gene, CDR1 is SGHAT and CDR2 is FQNNGV. The CDR3 protein is CASSLGAESSYNEQFF. The DNA for the CDR3 is TGTGCCAGCAGCTTAGGTGCCGAGAGCTCCTACAATGAGCAGTTCTTC.

This clone was seen just once. The chain recombines TRBV10-3 with TRBJ1-5; unclear D gene. V was trimmed by 6 bases and J by 7 bases, leaving 16 bases between them. This CDR3 is 14 amino acids long. Per germline, CDR1 ENHRY and CDR2 SYGVKD. Here the CDR3 DNA reads TGTGCCATCAGCACAGAGGCGATAGGGCAGCCCCAGCATTTT. Translating gives CAISTEAIGQPQHF.